Listed here are 7 T cell receptor beta chains from one sample, sequenced in a study of T cells in Graves' hyperthyroidism and ophthalmopathy. Regions amplified from RNA transcripts were the TCR beta CDR3 regions. During a first-round RT-PCR of the TCR CDR3, the HTBI primer set was used. TCRdb used MiXCR to reprocess the multiplex PCR reads, holding one entry per CDR3 protein. This sample has roughly 500,000 distinct CDR3 sequences, with approximately 49% found just once. Sequencing input: peripheral blood or thyroid tissue (not recorded which). The source of these receptors is an adult woman with Graves' disease, either hyperthyroidism or ophthalmopathy (not recorded which).

V and J are TRBV20-1 and TRBJ1-2; 10 bases line up with TRBD1. The V gene's germline CDR1 is DFQATT and CDR2 SNEGSKA (reference sequence). The V segment lost 0 bases and the J segment 8 bases; nucleotides outside the gene matches: 24. This CDR3 is built from 20 residues. CDR3 nucleotides: TGCAGTGCTAGAGATGGGGATTTAATTGTGACAGGGGGCGACCGGGGCGGCTACACCTTC. Encoded protein: CSARDGDLIVTGGDRGGYTF.

This clonotype was seen ten or more times. The genes are TRBV7-9 and TRBJ2-7; 7 bases agree with TRBD1. V dropped 6 bases and J dropped 3; count of bases not matched to a gene: 8. There are 14 residues in the CDR3. CDR1 SEHNR and CDR2 FQNEAQ come from the germline V gene (reference sequence). In nucleotides, the CDR3 is TGTGCCAGCAGTGTCCCGGGACAGCACTACGAGCAGTACTTC. Translating it yields CASSVPGQHYEQYF.

This clonotype has ten or more counts. DNA of the CDR3: TGTGCCAGCACGGTGGGGCCTGAAGCTTTCTTT. Protein product: CASTVGPEAFF. The chain links TRBV6-1 to TRBJ1-1; perhaps TRBD1 as D (5 bases). Between the trimmed V and J ends, which lost 7 bases and 6 bases, there was a span of 9 bases. The CDR3 runs 11 residues. Germline assignment: CDR1 MNHNS and CDR2 SASEGT.

V is TRBV15 and J is TRBJ2-5; D remains ambiguous. Germline V gene sequence: CDR1 LNHNV, CDR2 YYDKDF (reference sequence). The CDR3 has 13 residues. V was trimmed by 1 base and J by 3 bases, leaving 6 bases between them. The CDR3 nucleotides read TGTGCCACCAGCAGAGCCGCGAAAGAGACCCAGTACTTC. It codes for CATSRAAKETQYF.

Only a few counts were recorded for this clonotype. This sequence joins TRBV7-9 and TRBJ1-5; D gene ambiguous. V gave up 3 bases and J gave up 5 bases, with 8 bases separating them. The CDR3 extends over 13 amino acids. CDR1 and CDR2 from the germline V gene are SEHNR and FQNEAQ (reference sequence). CDR3 in amino acids: CASSFTTYQPQHF. The DNA for the CDR3 is TGTGCCAGCAGCTTCACGACCTATCAGCCCCAGCATTTT. Combining the CDR3 with reference TRBV7-9 and TRBJ1-5 gives the whole variable domain DTGVSQNPRHKITKRGQNVTFRCDPISEHNRLYWYRQTLGQGPEFLTYFQNEAQLEKSRLLSDRFSAERPKGSFSTLEIQRTEQGDSAMYLCASSFTTYQPQHFGDGTRLSIL.

This clonotype is a singleton in its sample. The chain carries TRBV6-1 and TRBJ2-6; the match to TRBD1 covers 9 bases. The CDR3 is 17 amino acids. CDR1 is MNHNS and CDR2 is SASEGT in the germline V gene. J lost 3 bases, V lost 6 bases, and 9 bases had no gene match. CDR3 in amino acids: CASRPRTGVDGANVLTF. In nucleotides, the CDR3 is TGTGCCAGCAGGCCCCGGACAGGGGTAGATGGGGCCAACGTCCTGACTTTC.

This chain uses TRBV20-1 with TRBJ2-7, with D perhaps TRBD1 (5 bases). From germline, CDR1 is DFQATT and CDR2 SNEGSKA (reference sequence). The V end lost 1 base, the J end lost 2 bases, and 12 bases lay between the germline ends. The CDR3 spans 14 residues. CDR3: CSARASDSAYEQYF. CDR3 in DNA: TGCAGTGCTAGAGCTAGTGACAGTGCCTACGAGCAGTACTTC.